The entry below describes one T cell receptor (beta chain). This sample is drawn from a study of blood T cell repertoires in COVID-19. The table came from immunoSEQ multiplex PCR; TCRdb's copy has only in-frame clones and leaves some out. Of 250,000 or so clones in the sample, about 90% were seen once. CDR3 length: 16 amino acids. The V gene lost 4 bases and the J gene lost 0 bases, with 17 bases spanning the gap. In germline, CDR1 is SGHNT, CDR2 YYREEE (reference sequence). This sequence was found in a man between 25 and 39 years old with COVID-19, enrolled during active disease. This sequence joins TRBV5-4 and TRBJ2-7; a possible D gene is TRBD1 (5 bases). Sequences were obtained from peripheral blood. CDR3 region: CASSLEGWGSSYEQYF. Here the CDR3 DNA reads TGTGCCAGCAGCCTCGAAGGTTGGGGCAGCTCCTACGAGCAGTACTTC.